The rows below give T cell receptor beta chains drawn from one sample of a study of Graves' ophthalmopathy and Graves' hyperthyroidism. TCRdb re-derived calls from the multiplex PCR reads in MiXCR, one entry per CDR3 protein. The sample consists of about 1.2 million distinct CDR3 sequences, about 38% of them appearing once. The material sequenced was peripheral blood or thyroid tissue (not recorded which). These receptors all come from an adult man with Graves' hyperthyroidism. The CDR3 runs from the conserved cysteine through the conserved F or W. The D gene is left open where the match is weak. Clone size is stated in some rows and not others, as once, few, many or a class when expanded.

D gene	J gene	V gene	clone size	CDR3 protein	CDR3 DNA
TRBD1	TRBJ1-1	TRBV29-1	.	CSVEQGDSEAFF	TGCAGCGTTGAACAAGGGGACAGTGAAGCTTTCTTT
.	TRBJ2-2	TRBV7-8	.	CASSFGWGMILRELFF	TGTGCCAGCAGCTTTGGGTGGGGGATGATTCTACGGGAGCTGTTTTTT
.	TRBJ2-5	TRBV25-1	.	CASSILPRDYQETQYF	TGTGCCAGCAGTATCCTTCCAAGGGACTACCAAGAGACCCAGTACTTC
TRBD2	TRBJ2-2	TRBV20-1	once	CSASLLAGVLTGELFF	TGCAGTGCTAGTCTACTAGCGGGAGTATTAACCGGGGAGCTGTTTTTT
.	TRBJ1-3	TRBV19	few	CASRWGHTADTIYF	TGTGCCAGTAGGTGGGGACATACAGCGGACACCATATATTTT
.	TRBJ2-2	TRBV7-3	many	CASSLTGMILRELFF	TGTGCCAGCAGCTTAACAGGGATGATTCTACGGGAGCTGTTTTTT
TRBD2	TRBJ2-7	TRBV15	many	CATSRDRAGSVYEQYF	TGTGCCACCAGCAGAGACAGAGCGGGATCGGTTTACGAGCAGTACTTC
.	TRBJ2-7	TRBV7-2	.	CASSAPGHLHEQYF	TGTGCCAGCAGCGCTCCGGGACATCTCCACGAGCAGTACTTC
.	TRBJ1-5	TRBV19	few	CASSIWENQPQHF	TGTGCCAGTAGTATCTGGGAGAATCAGCCCCAGCATTTT
.	TRBJ2-5	TRBV28	.	CASRRGGGTQETQYF	TGTGCCAGCAGGAGGGGGGGAGGGACCCAAGAGACCCAGTACTTC